Listed below are T cell receptor beta chains from one sample, sequenced in a study of T-cell reconstitution after alpha-beta-depleted transplantation in children. TCRdb re-called the PCR reads through MiXCR, storing one row per CDR3 protein. Among about a million distinct CDR3 sequences listed, roughly 29% were seen once. The source was PBMCs, mostly from graft donor cells, collected 360 days after TCRalphabeta/CD19-depleted stem cell transplant. Receptors were obtained from a boy under three years old who had a stem cell transplant for SCID, so the T cells may come from the graft donor. The conserved cysteine and the conserved F or W are not part of the CDR3 here.

TRBV19	TRBJ2-2	ASTMGLAANTGELF
TRBV6-2/TRBV6-3	TRBJ1-1	ASSSTWTGTEAF
TRBV4-1	TRBJ2-7	ASSQRDSSYEQY
TRBV10-2	TRBJ2-7	VSSELGNRDEQY
TRBV7-6	TRBJ2-5	ASSLVLVAGEETQY
TRBV19	TRBJ1-1	ASRSQGFTEAF
TRBV20-1	TRBJ2-7	SATGGIYEQY
TRBV6-5	TRBJ2-7	ASSPGFSEQY
TRBV12-3/TRBV12-4	TRBJ1-4	ASSFEWTNEKLF
TRBV28	TRBJ1-5	ASSPRDGHQPQH
TRBV28	TRBJ1-2	ASSKSYGYT
TRBV12-3/TRBV12-4	TRBJ2-7	ASSGTGGLYEQY
TRBV5-1	TRBJ1-1	ASSPREGTEAF
TRBV5-5	TRBJ2-7	ASSLGTGETYEQY
TRBV6-5	TRBJ2-3	ASRGRVDRRTDTQY
TRBV28	TRBJ2-3	ASSFLVEEADTQY
TRBV20-1	TRBJ2-1	SASHGMVQPISYNEQF
TRBV29-1	TRBJ1-4	SAREQGSFGQLF
TRBV5-6	TRBJ1-1	ATSPLINTEAF
TRBV24-1	TRBJ2-2	ATSDLGQGANTGELF
TRBV5-1	TRBJ2-5	ASSLRDSSTETQY
TRBV7-9	TRBJ2-1	ASSFPWAYNEQF
TRBV7-7	TRBJ2-5	ASSLRTAGETQY
TRBV6-1	TRBJ2-3	ASKPGRTDTQY
TRBV7-7	TRBJ2-2	ASSSLTGVTGELF
TRBV27	TRBJ2-1	ASSLSWAGGNEQF
TRBV12-3/TRBV12-4	TRBJ2-7	ASSLYGTGSSYEQY
TRBV11-2	TRBJ2-2	ASSPQWGAPTNTGELF
TRBV5-1	TRBJ1-1	ASIGGGTEAF
TRBV5-1	TRBJ1-1	ASSLGRGAEAF
TRBV12-3/TRBV12-4	TRBJ2-1	ASSRSGLASNEQF
TRBV20-1	TRBJ2-2	SAEGGLGGELF
TRBV10-3	TRBJ2-3	AISESLAGGPTDTQY
TRBV12-3/TRBV12-4	TRBJ2-1	ASSRPLVLQF
TRBV12-3/TRBV12-4	TRBJ1-1	ASSFWADEAF
TRBV5-4	TRBJ1-2	ASSSGTGSWGGYT
TRBV25-1	TRBJ2-1	ASSEWGVSSYNEQF
TRBV7-2	TRBJ2-7	ASSSGGPFYEQY
TRBV28	TRBJ2-3	ASSRQVTQY
TRBV12-3/TRBV12-4	TRBJ1-5	ATSRGLGNQPQH
TRBV20-1	TRBJ1-5	SARLSASNQPQH
TRBV12-3/TRBV12-4	TRBJ2-7	ASSSRTETYEQY
TRBV12-3/TRBV12-4	TRBJ2-1	ASNLTGYNEQF
TRBV28	TRBJ2-7	ASRALPPTNYEQY
TRBV5-1	TRBJ2-7	ASSLGTGVMSYEQY
TRBV28	TRBJ2-2	ASSYRELF
TRBV12-3/TRBV12-4	TRBJ2-6	ASSLYDSGANVLT
TRBV12-3/TRBV12-4	TRBJ1-3	ASGLAALSGNTIY
TRBV12-3/TRBV12-4	TRBJ2-2	ASSFAVGATGELF
TRBV28	TRBJ2-7	ASSQPVTYEQY
TRBV28	TRBJ2-7	ASRYLRGGPYEQY
TRBV11-1	TRBJ2-4	AVQFVLEGHAIPKNIQY
TRBV6-5	TRBJ2-2	ASSLTLGTGELF
TRBV7-3	TRBJ2-7	ASSPTGTPGIDEQY
TRBV6-2/TRBV6-3	TRBJ2-2	ASKGTANTGELF